The rows below give T cell receptor beta chains drawn from one sample of a study of T cells after yellow fever vaccination. TCRdb itself ran the 5' RACE reads through MiXCR, one entry per CDR3 protein. Among 200,000 to 300,000 distinct CDR3 sequences listed, about 7% were seen once. The input for sequencing was CD4+ T cells sorted from PBMCs, taken on the day of the yellow fever booster vaccination. The receptors shown here come from a man aged 25-45 years who received the YFV17D yellow fever vaccine. CDR3s include the opening cysteine and the closing phenylalanine or tryptophan.

TRBV19	CASRGAAFETQYF
TRBV10-3	CAIKSAPDTQYF
TRBV5-1	CASSLGGPSVTDTQYF
TRBV7-2	CASSLGYAYSPLHF
TRBV19	CASTGTGLSNEQFF
TRBV7-6	CASSPYHEQYF
TRBV6-1	CASSPSGIGETQYF
TRBV6-1	CASTPRTGTQWDTQYF
TRBV5-6	CASSLIHKETQYF
TRBV9	CASSVEARTSGSFTGELFF
TRBV5-1	CASSIEQGGETQYF
TRBV20-1	CSASPTRDTQYF
TRBV12-3/TRBV12-4	CASSKSGTQYF
TRBV11-2	CASSSLGLAGGPSNPEQFF
TRBV10-3	CAISRKTGELFF
TRBV20-1	CSAPPRRGLSLSEQYF
TRBV3-1	CASSRRSLAEAFF
TRBV18	CASSPLTGEAGELFF
TRBV29-1	CSARRPQMNTEAFF
TRBV12-3/TRBV12-4	CASSLVPEDTQYF
TRBV10-1	CASSELSGVNEQFF
TRBV15	CATSRAGLQETQYF
TRBV5-1	CATRDDRRNTEAFF
TRBV18	CASSPLPGASTDTQYF
TRBV10-3	CAIRPGTEKSSYNEQFF
TRBV7-3	CASSFLTSGLTGELFF
TRBV7-9	CASSGNALRTVGDTQYF
TRBV12-3/TRBV12-4	CASRLAATGELFF
TRBV7-2	CASSRGGVAGYTF
TRBV4-3	CASSQDSVHEQFF
TRBV9	CASSDGTGGYNEQFF
TRBV6-4	CAIIFGGLQETQYF
TRBV7-7	CASSFDRDSTDTQYF
TRBV20-1	CSVRLAGSYEQYF
TRBV29-1	CSVAGTGFDEQYF
TRBV12-3/TRBV12-4	CASSLPTSGGTTEQFF
TRBV20-1	CSASPGTSMGNEQFF
TRBV6-5	CASSSGDRRVETQYF
TRBV10-2	CASSPGTASYNEQFF
TRBV5-1	CASSEGLAFAETQYF
TRBV27	CASSLSPQASTGELFF
TRBV28	CASSFVADNEQFF
TRBV5-1	CASSRAPGQDTGELFF
TRBV29-1	CSSAWGEETQYF
TRBV20-1	CSASGGIAGGNYNEQFF
TRBV29-1	CSVGTGREQYF
TRBV4-3	CASSQKAAPDEKLFF
TRBV15	CATSRVYGPSVKTGELFF
TRBV9	CASSVGLSDTEAFF
TRBV29-1	CSVLGQGQTSGDGETQYF